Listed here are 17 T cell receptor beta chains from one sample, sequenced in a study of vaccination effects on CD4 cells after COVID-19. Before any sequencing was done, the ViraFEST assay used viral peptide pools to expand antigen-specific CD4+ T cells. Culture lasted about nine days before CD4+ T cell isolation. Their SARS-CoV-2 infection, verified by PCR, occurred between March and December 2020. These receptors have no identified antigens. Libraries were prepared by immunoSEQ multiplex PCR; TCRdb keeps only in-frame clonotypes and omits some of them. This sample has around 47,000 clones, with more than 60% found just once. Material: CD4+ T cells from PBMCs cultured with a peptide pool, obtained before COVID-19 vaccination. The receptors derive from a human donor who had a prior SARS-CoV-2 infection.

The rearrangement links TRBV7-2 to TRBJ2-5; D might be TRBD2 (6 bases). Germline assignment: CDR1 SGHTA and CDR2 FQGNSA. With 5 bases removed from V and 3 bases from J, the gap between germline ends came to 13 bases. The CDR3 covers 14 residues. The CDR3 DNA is TGTGCCAGCAGCCAGAATGGCGGGGAAGAGACCCAGTACTTC. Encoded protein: CASSQNGGEETQYF.

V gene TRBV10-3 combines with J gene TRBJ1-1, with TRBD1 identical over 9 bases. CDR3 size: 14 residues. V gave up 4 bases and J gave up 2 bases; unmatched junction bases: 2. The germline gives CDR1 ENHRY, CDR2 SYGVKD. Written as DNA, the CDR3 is TGTGCCATCAGTGCACAGGGGGCTAACACTGAAGCTTTCTTT. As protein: CAISAQGANTEAFF.

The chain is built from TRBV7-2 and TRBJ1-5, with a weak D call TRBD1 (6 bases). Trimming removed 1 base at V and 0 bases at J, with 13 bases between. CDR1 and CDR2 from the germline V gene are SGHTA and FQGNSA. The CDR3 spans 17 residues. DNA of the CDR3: TGTGCCAGCAGCTTAGGGCGGGGGCGCGGTAGCAATCAGCCCCAGCATTTT. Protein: CASSLGRGRGSNQPQHF.

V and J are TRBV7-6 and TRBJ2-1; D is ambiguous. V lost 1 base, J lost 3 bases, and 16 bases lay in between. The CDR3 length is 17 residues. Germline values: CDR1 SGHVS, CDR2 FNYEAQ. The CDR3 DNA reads TGTGCCAGCAGCTTAGTCCCCCTACTCAAAAACTACAATGAGCAGTTCTTC. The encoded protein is CASSLVPLLKNYNEQFF.

The CDR3: CSVAGYGTSGPRSYNEQFF. The CDR3 DNA is TGCAGCGTTGCCGGTTACGGGACTAGCGGGCCCCGCTCCTACAATGAGCAGTTCTTC. This chain connects TRBV29-1 to TRBJ2-1, with TRBD2 matching over 12 bases. V shed 4 bases and J 0 bases; nucleotides not matched to a gene: 13. Germline V gene sequence: CDR1 SQVTM, CDR2 ANQGSEA. CDR3 length equals 19 residues.

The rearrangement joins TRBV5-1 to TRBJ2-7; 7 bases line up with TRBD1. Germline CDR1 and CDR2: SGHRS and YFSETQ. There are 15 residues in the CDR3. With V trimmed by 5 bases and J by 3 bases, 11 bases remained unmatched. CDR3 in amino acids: CASSHAVQGNYEQYF. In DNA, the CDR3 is TGCGCCAGCAGTCATGCGGTACAGGGGAACTACGAGCAGTACTTC. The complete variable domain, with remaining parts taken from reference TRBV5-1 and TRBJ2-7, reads KAGVTQTPRYLIKTRGQQVTLSCSPISGHRSVSWYQQTPGQGLQFLFEYFSETQRNKGNFPGRFSGRQFSNSRSEMNVSTLELGDSALYLCASSHAVQGNYEQYFGPGTRLTVT.

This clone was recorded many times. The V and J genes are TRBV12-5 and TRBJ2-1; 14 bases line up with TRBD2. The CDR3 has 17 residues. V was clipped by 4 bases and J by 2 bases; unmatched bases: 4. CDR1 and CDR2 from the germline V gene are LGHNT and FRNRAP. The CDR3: CASGSGLAGVAYNEQFF. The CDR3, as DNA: TGTGCTAGTGGTTCGGGACTAGCGGGAGTGGCCTACAATGAGCAGTTCTTC. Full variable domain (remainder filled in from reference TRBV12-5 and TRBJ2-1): DARVTQTPRHKVTEMGQEVTMRCQPILGHNTVFWYRQTMMQGLELLAYFRNRAPLDDSGMPKDRFSAEMPDATLATLKIQPSEPRDSAVYFCASGSGLAGVAYNEQFFGPGTRLTVL.

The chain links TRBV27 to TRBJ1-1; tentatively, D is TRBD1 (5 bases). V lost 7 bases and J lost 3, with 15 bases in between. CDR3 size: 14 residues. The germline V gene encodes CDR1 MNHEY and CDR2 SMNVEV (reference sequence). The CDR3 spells CASMRSSRDTEAFF. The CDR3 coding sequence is TGTGCCAGCATGAGGTCCTCCAGGGACACTGAAGCTTTCTTT.

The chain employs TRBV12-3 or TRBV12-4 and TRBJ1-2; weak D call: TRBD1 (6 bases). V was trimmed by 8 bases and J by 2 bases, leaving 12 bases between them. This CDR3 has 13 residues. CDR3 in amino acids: CASQGGRNYGYTF. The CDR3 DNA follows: TGTGCCAGCCAAGGGGGTAGGAACTATGGCTACACCTTC.

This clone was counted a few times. CDR3 sequence reads: CASSVDGHQAGNTIYF. The CDR3, as DNA: TGTGCCAGCAGCGTAGATGGACATCAGGCTGGAAACACCATATATTTT. The chain has TRBV9 and TRBJ1-3, with D possibly matching TRBD1 (5 bases). CDR3 size: 16 residues. The V gene lost 0 bases and the J gene lost 2 bases, with 12 bases spanning the gap. Germline values: CDR1 SGDLS, CDR2 YYNGEE.

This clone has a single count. CDR3 residues: CASSPRQNSPLHF. The CDR3 DNA reads as TGTGCCAGCAGCCCTAGACAGAATTCACCCCTCCACTTT. V and J are TRBV3-1 (or the pseudogene TRBV3-2) and TRBJ1-6; D is perhaps TRBD1 (5 bases). This CDR3 has 13 amino acids. The germline V gene has CDR1 LGHDT and CDR2 YNNKEL (reference sequence). V lost 4 bases and J 7 bases, leaving 8 bases between the germline ends.

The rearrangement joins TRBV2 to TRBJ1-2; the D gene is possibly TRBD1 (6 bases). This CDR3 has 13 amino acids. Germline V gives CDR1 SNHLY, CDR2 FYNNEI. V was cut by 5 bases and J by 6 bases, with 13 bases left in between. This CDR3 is CASSFAGVDGYTF. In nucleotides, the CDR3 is TGTGCCAGCAGTTTCGCAGGGGTGGATGGCTACACCTTC.

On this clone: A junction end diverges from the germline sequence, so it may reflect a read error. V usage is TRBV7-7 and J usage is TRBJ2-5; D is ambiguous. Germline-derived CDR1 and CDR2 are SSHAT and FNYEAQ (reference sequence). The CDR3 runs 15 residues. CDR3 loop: CASSLSGWEGETQYF. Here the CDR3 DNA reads TGTGCTAGCAGCTTATCGGGTTGGGAAGGAGAGACCCAGTACTTC. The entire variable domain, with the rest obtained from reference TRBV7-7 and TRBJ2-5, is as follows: GAGVSQSPRYKVTKRGQDVTLRCDPISSHATLYWYQQALGQGPEFLTYFNYEAQPDKSGLPSDRFSAERPEGSISTLTIQRTEQRDSAMYRCASSLSGWEGETQYFGPGTRLLVL.

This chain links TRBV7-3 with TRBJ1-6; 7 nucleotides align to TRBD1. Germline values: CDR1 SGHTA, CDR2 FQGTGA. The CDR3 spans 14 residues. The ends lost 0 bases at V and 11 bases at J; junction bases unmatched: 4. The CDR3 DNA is TGTGCCAGCAGCTTAACAGGGGGCCCTACACCCCTCCACTTT. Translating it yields CASSLTGGPTPLHF.

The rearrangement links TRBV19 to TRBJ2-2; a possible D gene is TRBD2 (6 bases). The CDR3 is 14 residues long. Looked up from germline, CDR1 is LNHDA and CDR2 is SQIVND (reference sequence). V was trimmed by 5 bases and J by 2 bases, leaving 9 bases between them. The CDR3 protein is CASSWDFNTGELFF. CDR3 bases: TGTGCCAGTAGTTGGGACTTCAACACCGGGGAGCTGTTTTTT.

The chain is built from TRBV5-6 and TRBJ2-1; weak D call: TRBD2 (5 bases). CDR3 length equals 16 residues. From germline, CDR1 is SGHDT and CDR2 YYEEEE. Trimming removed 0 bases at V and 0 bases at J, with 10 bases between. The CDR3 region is CASSLVRTRSYNEQFF. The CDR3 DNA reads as TGTGCCAGCAGCTTGGTTCGGACTCGCTCCTACAATGAGCAGTTCTTC.

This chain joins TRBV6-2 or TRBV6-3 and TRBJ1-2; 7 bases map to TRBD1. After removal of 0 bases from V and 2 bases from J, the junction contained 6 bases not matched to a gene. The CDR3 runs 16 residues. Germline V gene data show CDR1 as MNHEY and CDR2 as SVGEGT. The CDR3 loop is CASSYSNDRENYGYTF. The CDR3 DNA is TGTGCCAGCAGTTACTCGAATGACAGGGAGAACTATGGCTACACCTTC.